The entry below describes one TCR beta chain. 60 Vbeta and 13 Jbeta primers were used in PCR. Repertoires were generated with immunoSEQ multiplex PCR, while TCRdb's copy carries only in-frame clones and drops some. This table has more than 95,000 clones, around 84% appearing once. The sample comes from a study of cytomegalovirus exposure and HLA in healthy donors. Participants comprised healthy donors of bone marrow. Germline V lookup: CDR1 SNHLY, CDR2 FYNNEI. The V segment lost 7 bases and the J segment 1 base; nucleotides outside the gene matches: 11. The CDR3 is made up of 16 amino acids. The specimen was PBMCs. This receptor was identified in a woman aged 40 to 50 in good health and CMV-seronegative. The rearrangement links TRBV2 to TRBJ2-3; the match to TRBD2 covers 7 bases. This chain's CDR3 is CASIRRVGGGTDTQYF. CDR3 nucleotide sequence: TGTGCCAGCATCAGAAGGGTTGGGGGGGGCACAGATACGCAGTATTTT.